This T cell receptor beta chain was sequenced during a study of T cell responses to AZD1222 COVID-19 vaccine. On the study more broadly: The study pooled second doses at about 4 or about 12 weeks. Study-wide points: Without day 14 samples, only post-peak T cell repertoires were studied.

The sample holds a few counts of this clone. The antigen remains undetermined. The method was immunoSEQ multiplex PCR; TCRdb's version includes in-frame clones alone and lacks a portion of them. The table lists some 120,000 clones, 80% to 95% of them singletons. This TCR was sampled from an adult in good health. Sequencing used peripheral blood, obtained on day 0 of AZD1222 vaccination.

The CDR3 nucleotides read TGTGCCAGCAGCTTAGCTGGCAGGCACACTGAAGCTTTCTTT. It translates to CASSLAGRHTEAFF. V usage is TRBV7-9 and J usage is TRBJ1-1; the D is unclear. This CDR3 spans 14 amino acids. Germline CDR1 and CDR2: SEHNR and FQNEAQ (reference sequence). The V end lost 0 bases, the J end lost 3 bases, and 8 bases lay between the germline ends.